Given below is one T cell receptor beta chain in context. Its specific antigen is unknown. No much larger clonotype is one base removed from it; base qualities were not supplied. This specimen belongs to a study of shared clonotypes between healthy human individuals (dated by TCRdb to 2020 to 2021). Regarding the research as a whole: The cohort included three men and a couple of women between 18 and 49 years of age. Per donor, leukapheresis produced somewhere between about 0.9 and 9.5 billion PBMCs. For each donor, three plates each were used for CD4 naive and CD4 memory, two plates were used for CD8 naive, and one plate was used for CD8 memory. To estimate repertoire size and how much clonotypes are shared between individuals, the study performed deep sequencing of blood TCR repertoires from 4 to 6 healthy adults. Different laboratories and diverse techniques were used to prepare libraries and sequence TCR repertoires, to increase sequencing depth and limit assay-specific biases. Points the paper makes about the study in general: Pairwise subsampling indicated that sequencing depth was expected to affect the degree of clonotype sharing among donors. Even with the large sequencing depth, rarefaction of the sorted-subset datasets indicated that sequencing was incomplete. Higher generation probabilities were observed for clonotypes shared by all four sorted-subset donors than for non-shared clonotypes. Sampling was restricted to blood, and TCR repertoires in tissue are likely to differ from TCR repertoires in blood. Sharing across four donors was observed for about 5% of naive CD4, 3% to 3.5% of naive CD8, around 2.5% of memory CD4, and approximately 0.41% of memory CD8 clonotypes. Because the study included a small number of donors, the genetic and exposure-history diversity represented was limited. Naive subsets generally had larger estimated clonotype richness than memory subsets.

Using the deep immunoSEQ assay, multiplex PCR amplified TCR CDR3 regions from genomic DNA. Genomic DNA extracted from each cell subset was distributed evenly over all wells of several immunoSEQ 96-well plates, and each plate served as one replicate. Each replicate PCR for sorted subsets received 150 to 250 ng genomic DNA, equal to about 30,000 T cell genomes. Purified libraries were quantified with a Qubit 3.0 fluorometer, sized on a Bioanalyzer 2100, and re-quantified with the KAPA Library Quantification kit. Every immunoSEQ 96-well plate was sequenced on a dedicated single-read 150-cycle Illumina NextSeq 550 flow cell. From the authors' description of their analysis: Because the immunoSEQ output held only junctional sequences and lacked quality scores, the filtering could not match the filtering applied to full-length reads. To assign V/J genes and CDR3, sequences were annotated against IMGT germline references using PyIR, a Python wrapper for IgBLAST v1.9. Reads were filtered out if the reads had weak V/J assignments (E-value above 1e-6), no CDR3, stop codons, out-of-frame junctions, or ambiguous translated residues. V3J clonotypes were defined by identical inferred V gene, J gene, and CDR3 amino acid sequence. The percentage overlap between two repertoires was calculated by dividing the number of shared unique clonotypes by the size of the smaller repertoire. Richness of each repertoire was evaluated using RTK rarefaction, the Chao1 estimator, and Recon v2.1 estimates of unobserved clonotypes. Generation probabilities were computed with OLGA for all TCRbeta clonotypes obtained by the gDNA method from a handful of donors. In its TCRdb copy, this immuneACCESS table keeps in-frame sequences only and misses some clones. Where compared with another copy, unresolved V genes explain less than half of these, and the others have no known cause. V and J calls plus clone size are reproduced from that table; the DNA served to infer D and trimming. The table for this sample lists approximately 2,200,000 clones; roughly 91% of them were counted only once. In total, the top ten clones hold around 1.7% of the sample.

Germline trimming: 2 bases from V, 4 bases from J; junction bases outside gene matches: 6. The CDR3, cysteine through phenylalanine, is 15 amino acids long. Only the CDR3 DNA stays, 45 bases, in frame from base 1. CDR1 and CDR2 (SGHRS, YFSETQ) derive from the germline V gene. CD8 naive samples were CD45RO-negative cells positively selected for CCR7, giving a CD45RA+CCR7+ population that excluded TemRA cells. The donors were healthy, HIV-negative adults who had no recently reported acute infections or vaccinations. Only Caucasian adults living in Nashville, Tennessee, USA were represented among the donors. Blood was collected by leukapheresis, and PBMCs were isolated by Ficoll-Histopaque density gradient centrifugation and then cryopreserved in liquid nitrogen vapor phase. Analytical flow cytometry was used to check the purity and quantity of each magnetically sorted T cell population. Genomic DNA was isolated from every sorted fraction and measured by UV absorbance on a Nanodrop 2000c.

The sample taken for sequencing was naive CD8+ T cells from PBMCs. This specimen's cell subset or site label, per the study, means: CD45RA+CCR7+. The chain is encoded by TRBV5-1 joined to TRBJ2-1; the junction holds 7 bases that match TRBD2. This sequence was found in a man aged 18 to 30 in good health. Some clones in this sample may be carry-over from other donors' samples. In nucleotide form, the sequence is TGCGCCAGCAGCTTTTCCGCTAGCGGATACAATGAGCAGTTCTTC. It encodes CASSFSASGYNEQFF.